This entry concerns a single T cell receptor (beta chain). Antigen unknown. The V and J ends lost 2 bases and 4 bases respectively, with 8 bases between them. CDR1 is SGHTA and CDR2 is FQGNSA in the germline V gene. The CDR3 length is 13 residues. The data were taken from a study of vaccination and CD4 T cells after COVID-19. Across the whole study: From HCoV-229E, HCoV-OC43, HCoV-NL63 and SARS-CoV-2, overlapping spike peptides were used to stimulate the cells.

Findings and caveats of the study: The authors identified 304 of 307 vaccine-specific clones in convalescent patients as spike mono-reactive.

The Oncomine TCR Beta short-read assay was applied to DNA of cultured CD4+ T cells. Each CDR3 protein is one row after TCRdb ran MiXCR on the PCR reads. The data contain fewer than 15,000 distinct CDR3 sequences, less than 50% of them singletons. Treatment noted: roughly 11-day PBMC culture with coronavirus spike peptide pools or control peptides (ViraFEST assay). TCRs were sequenced by ViraFEST after antigen-specific T cells had been expanded with peptide pools. Culture of two million PBMCs per well took place with about 9.1 IU/ml IL-2 and roughly 9.8 ug/ml peptide pools. Specimen: CD4+ T cells from blood, cultured in vitro. V usage is TRBV7-2 and J usage is TRBJ1-1, with D unclear. This TCR derives from a human donor who had recovered from COVID-19. CDR3 loop: CASSLHDPTEAFF. CDR3 DNA: TGTGCCAGCAGCTTACATGACCCCACTGAAGCTTTCTTT.